This T cell receptor beta chain was sequenced for a study of T cell responses to AZD1222 COVID-19 vaccine. Study outcomes and limitations: Nearly half of spike-specific TCRs reportedly go after variant regions that carry no mutations. The number of AZD1222 recipients seropositive at baseline was only six.

CDR3 size: 17 residues. Germline V CDR1 and CDR2: PRHDT, FYEKMQ (reference sequence). V shed 0 bases and J 6 bases; nucleotides not matched to a gene: 6. A note on this clone: Antigen unknown.

The method was immunoSEQ multiplex PCR; TCRdb's version includes in-frame clones alone and lacks a portion of them. Of 100,000 to 150,000 clones listed, 75% to 90% are singletons. The source is an adult in good health. Sequencing was performed on peripheral blood, taken on day 0 of MenACWY control vaccination. The V gene is TRBV13, the J gene TRBJ2-1, with 12 bases identical to TRBD2. The CDR3 DNA follows: TGTGCCAGCAGCTTAGGGTCCCTAGCGGGAGGGGGCAATGAGCAGTTCTTC. Its translation is CASSLGSLAGGGNEQFF.